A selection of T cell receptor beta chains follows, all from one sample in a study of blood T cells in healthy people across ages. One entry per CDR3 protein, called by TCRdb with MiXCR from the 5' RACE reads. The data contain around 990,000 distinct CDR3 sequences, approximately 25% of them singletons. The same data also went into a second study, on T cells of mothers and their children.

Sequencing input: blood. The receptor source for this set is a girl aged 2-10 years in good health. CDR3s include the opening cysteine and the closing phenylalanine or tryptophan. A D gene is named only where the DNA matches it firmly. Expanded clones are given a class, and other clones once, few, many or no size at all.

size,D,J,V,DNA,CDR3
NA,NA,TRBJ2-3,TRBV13,TGTGCCAGCAGCTTATGGAGGAAGAGCACAGATACGCAGTATTTT,CASSLWRKSTDTQYF
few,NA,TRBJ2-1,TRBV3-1,TGTGCCAGCAGCCAAGAACCCCCAGTTAGCTCCTACAATGAGCAGTTCTTC,CASSQEPPVSSYNEQFF
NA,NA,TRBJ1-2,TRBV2,TGTGCCAGCAGTGAGAGGGTCACCTTC,CASSERVTF
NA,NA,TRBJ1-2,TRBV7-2,TGTGCCAGCAGCTTAGCAGAGGTAGTGCGATATGGCTACACCTTC,CASSLAEVVRYGYTF
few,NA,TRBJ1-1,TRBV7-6,TGTGCCAGCAGCTTAGAAGTACTGGATATGAACACTGAAGCTTTCTTT,CASSLEVLDMNTEAFF
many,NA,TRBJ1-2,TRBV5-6,TGTGCCAGCAGCTTGAGCGGGGGCTACACCTTC,CASSLSGGYTF
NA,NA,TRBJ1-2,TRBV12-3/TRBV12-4,TGTGCCAGCCTCTCGGAGAGTTATGGCTACACCTTC,CASLSESYGYTF
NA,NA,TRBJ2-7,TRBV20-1,TGCAGTGCTAGAGAAGGACTTCCTCCTTCCTACGAGCAGTACTTC,CSAREGLPPSYEQYF
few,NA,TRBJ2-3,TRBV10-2,TGCGCCAGCTGGGCAGATGGGGGGACTGGAGATACGCAGTATTTT,CASWADGGTGDTQYF
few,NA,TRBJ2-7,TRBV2,TGTGCCAGCAGTGATACACGGTCTTCCTACGAGCAGTACTTC,CASSDTRSSYEQYF
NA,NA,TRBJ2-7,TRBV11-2,TGTGCCAGCAGCGGGGCAGGGCAAAGGCTCGACGAGCAGTACTTC,CASSGAGQRLDEQYF
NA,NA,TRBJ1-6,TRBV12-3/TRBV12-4,TGTGCCAGCAGCACGGACGGTTCGACACCCCTCCACTTT,CASSTDGSTPLHF
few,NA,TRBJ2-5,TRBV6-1,TGTGCCAGCAGAGCAGGTGCAACCCAGTACTTC,CASRAGATQYF
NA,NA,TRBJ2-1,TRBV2,TGTGCCAGCAAAATAAGGGGGGAGCAGTTCTTC,CASKIRGEQFF
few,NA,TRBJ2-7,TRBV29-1,TGCAGCGTTGGGTATTGGGCACAAGATTCCTACGAGCAGTACTTC,CSVGYWAQDSYEQYF
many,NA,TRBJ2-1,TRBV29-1,TGCAGCGTTGAAGACGGGCTCAAGAGTGAGCAGTTCTTC,CSVEDGLKSEQFF
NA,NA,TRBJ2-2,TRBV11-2,TGTGCCAGCAGGCTTTCGGGGCTCCAAGACGGGGAGCTGTTTTTT,CASRLSGLQDGELFF
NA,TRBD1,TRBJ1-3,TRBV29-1,TGCAGCGTTGCCACAGGGGGAAACTCTGGAAACACCATATATTTT,CSVATGGNSGNTIYF
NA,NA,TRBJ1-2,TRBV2,TGTGCCAGCAGTGAATGGAATGCTAACTATGGCTACACCTTC,CASSEWNANYGYTF
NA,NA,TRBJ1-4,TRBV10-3,TGTGCCATCGGAGGCACGCAAAATGAAAAACTGTTTTTT,CAIGGTQNEKLFF
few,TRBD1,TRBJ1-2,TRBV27,TGTGCCAGCAGTTTATTCGGGACAGCCTATGGCTACACCTTC,CASSLFGTAYGYTF
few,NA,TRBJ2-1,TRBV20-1,TGCAGTGTTCAGGACAGTATGGTCTATGAGCAGTTCTTC,CSVQDSMVYEQFF